What follows are 17 T cell receptor beta chains derived from one specimen sequenced in a study of blood T cells in healthy people across ages. Primed by a sample-barcoded 5' primer and a J-beta primer mix, a second PCR proceeded for about 7 to 12 cycles. TCRdb itself ran the 5' RACE reads through MiXCR, one entry per CDR3 protein. The data hold 1.5 million to 2 million distinct CDR3 sequences, with about two fifths observed a single time. Sequenced sample: blood. The source of these receptors is a human donor in good health.

The rearrangement links TRBV24-1 to TRBJ2-7; 9 bases align to TRBD2. Germline V gene sequence: CDR1 KGHDR, CDR2 SFDVKD. The CDR3 sequence is 15 residues long. The junction had 12 bases not matched to a gene; V was cut back by 6 bases and J by 7 bases. The CDR3, as DNA: TGTGCCACCAGTACAGCGGGGGGCCGGGAGGGTGAGCAGTACTTC. Amino acids: CATSTAGGREGEQYF.

This clonotype was observed a handful of times. The chain joins TRBV12-3 or TRBV12-4 to TRBJ1-6, with TRBD1 identical over 9 bases. V gave up 3 bases and J gave up 6 bases; unmatched junction bases: 3. The CDR3 is made up of 15 amino acids. The CDR3: CASSFRDRVNSPLHF. The DNA of the CDR3 is TGTGCCAGCAGTTTCAGGGACAGGGTTAATTCACCCCTCCACTTT.

In its sample, this clonotype was seen a few times. This sequence joins TRBV24-1 and TRBJ2-5; 7 positions match TRBD1. V was pared by 4 bases and J by 4 bases, with 11 bases of the junction left unmatched. CDR3 size: 16 residues. CDR1 is KGHDR, CDR2 SFDVKD, per germline. DNA for the CDR3: TGTGCCACCAGTGAGACGACAGGGTCGGGGCGAGAGACCCAGTACTTC. It translates to CATSETTGSGRETQYF.

This clonotype appeared a few times. The chain is built from TRBV20-1 and TRBJ2-4; 9 bases line up with TRBD1. CDR3 length: 16 amino acids. Germline V gives CDR1 DFQATT, CDR2 SNEGSKA (reference sequence). V lost 3 bases to trimming and J lost 8 bases; unmatched junction nucleotides: 14. In DNA form, the CDR3 reads TGCAGTGCTAGCACGGAAGGACAGGGGTTGGGGGACATTCAGTACTTC. Its protein product is CSASTEGQGLGDIQYF.

J is TRBJ2-1 and V is TRBV6-5; 9 bases line up with TRBD2. CDR1 is MNHEY and CDR2 is SVGAGI in the germline V gene. This CDR3 comprises 15 residues. Germline trimming cut 2 bases from V and 9 bases from J; bases unmatched to any gene: 8. The CDR3 DNA reads as TGTGCCAGCAGTTACGGTTTAGCGGGGGAGGGTGAGCAGTTCTTC. It is translated as CASSYGLAGEGEQFF.

This clonotype was seen a handful of times. V usage is TRBV2 and J usage is TRBJ2-7, with D perhaps matching TRBD1 or TRBD2 (5 bases each). The CDR3 covers 14 residues. V was clipped by 6 bases and J by 6 bases, with 18 bases between them. The germline V gene encodes CDR1 SNHLY and CDR2 FYNNEI. The CDR3 DNA sequence: TGTGCCAGCAGAGGGGACGACCGGACGGGCGAGCAGTACTTC. This encodes CASRGDDRTGEQYF.

In this sample, this clonotype turned up a few times. The chain couples TRBV5-1 to TRBJ2-7; perhaps TRBD1 as D (7 bases). Trimming pared 0 bases from V and 9 bases from J, leaving 16 bases between. CDR1 is SGHRS and CDR2 is YFSETQ in the germline V gene. This CDR3 is built from 14 residues. In DNA, the CDR3 is TGCGCCAGCAGCTTGGGGCAGGGGGGCTACCCGCAGTACTTC. Protein sequence: CASSLGQGGYPQYF.

This CDR3 is CASSLTSGRKGQFF. As DNA, the CDR3 is TGTGCCAGCAGCTTAACGTCAGGGAGGAAAGGGCAGTTCTTC. The rearrangement uses TRBV7-9 and TRBJ2-1; tentatively, D is TRBD2 (6 bases). CDR3 length equals 14 residues. From germline, CDR1 is SEHNR and CDR2 FQNEAQ (reference sequence). Deletions cut 2 bases from V and 12 bases from J, with 17 bases between. Variable domain in full (rest from reference TRBV7-9 and TRBJ2-1): DTGVSQNPRHKITKRGQNVTFRCDPISEHNRLYWYRQTLGQGPEFLTYFQNEAQLEKSRLLSDRFSAERPKGSFSTLEIQRTEQGDSAMYLCASSLTSGRKGQFFGPGTRLTVL.

The table lists this clonotype with many counts. The rearrangement joins TRBV5-5 to TRBJ2-1; no definite D call. The CDR3 runs to 14 residues. Trimming stripped 5 bases from V and 2 bases from J, with 11 bases between. Germline-derived CDR1 and CDR2 are SGHKS and YYEKEE (reference sequence). CDR3 DNA: TGTGCCAGCAGTTCGGACGGTCCCTACAATGAGCAGTTCTTC. Its protein product is CASSSDGPYNEQFF.

In this sample, this clonotype turned up a few times. The genes are TRBV7-8 and TRBJ2-3, with D unclear. The germline V and J ends were trimmed by 0 bases and 0 bases, with 7 bases remaining between them. This CDR3 has 15 residues. Germline V gene sequence: CDR1 SGHVS, CDR2 FQNEAQ. CDR3 protein: CASSLARSSTDTQYF. The CDR3 DNA reads TGTGCCAGCAGCTTAGCTAGGAGTAGCACAGATACGCAGTATTTT.

The chain has TRBV3-1 and TRBJ2-1; 7 nucleotides match TRBD2. Trimming removed 4 bases from V and 10 bases from J; junction bases left unmatched: 10. Germline CDR1 LGHDT, CDR2 YNNKEL (reference sequence). This CDR3 has 14 amino acids. This CDR3 reads CASSPGLGLWEQFF. In DNA, the CDR3 is TGTGCCAGCAGCCCCGGACTAGGTCTTTGGGAGCAGTTCTTC.

This chain links TRBV29-1 with TRBJ1-1; tentative D call: TRBD1 (5 bases). CDR1 is SQVTM and CDR2 is ANQGSEA in the germline V gene. V was trimmed by 4 bases and J by 1 base, leaving 10 bases between them. The CDR3 has 13 amino acids. CDR3 bases: TGCAGCGTTGGCCAGGGCGGGAACACTGAAGCTTTCTTT. Protein product: CSVGQGGNTEAFF.

There are a few counts of this clonotype. The chain uses TRBV7-9 and TRBJ1-2; D gene unclear. The V end lost 1 base, the J end lost 4 bases, and 16 bases lay between the germline ends. The CDR3 totals 16 residues. Germline CDR1 and CDR2: SEHNR and FQNEAQ (reference sequence). In DNA, the CDR3 is TGTGCCAGCAGCTTAGAGAGAGTCTCCTTCACCTATGGCTACACCTTC. Residues: CASSLERVSFTYGYTF.

J is TRBJ2-3 and V is TRBV10-3; 9 nucleotides match TRBD2. V gave up 4 bases and J gave up 5 bases; unmatched junction bases: 4. The germline gives CDR1 ENHRY, CDR2 SYGVKD. The CDR3 has 14 amino acids. The CDR3 region has the DNA TGTGCCATCAGTGCTAGCGGGGCAGGAGATACGCAGTATTTT. Residues: CAISASGAGDTQYF.

This chain connects TRBV4-1 to TRBJ2-5, with D perhaps given as TRBD1 or TRBD2 (6 bases each). With 3 bases removed from V and 4 bases from J, the gap between germline ends came to 15 bases. CDR3 length: 15 amino acids. Germline assignment: CDR1 MGHRA and CDR2 YSYEKL. CDR3 in DNA: TGCGCCAGCAGCCAGTCCGAGGGGGAGGCAGAGACCCAGTACTTC. It is translated as CASSQSEGEAETQYF.

This chain links TRBV7-9 with TRBJ2-1; either TRBD1 or TRBD2 may supply D (5 bases each). This CDR3 has 12 amino acids. The germline gives CDR1 SEHNR, CDR2 FQNEAQ (reference sequence). Trimming removed 4 bases at V and 8 bases at J, with 9 bases between. In DNA, the CDR3 is TGTGCCAGCAGCTGGGACCGCGATGAGCAGTTCTTC. Its translation is CASSWDRDEQFF. Full variable domain (remainder filled in from reference TRBV7-9 and TRBJ2-1): DTGVSQNPRHKITKRGQNVTFRCDPISEHNRLYWYRQTLGQGPEFLTYFQNEAQLEKSRLLSDRFSAERPKGSFSTLEIQRTEQGDSAMYLCASSWDRDEQFFGPGTRLTVL.

This chain connects TRBV20-1 to TRBJ2-5; D uncertain. The DNA end favors TRBJ2-1, so the J call may be wrong. Germline V gene data show CDR1 as DFQATT and CDR2 as SNEGSKA (reference sequence). This CDR3 is 15 amino acids long. The CDR3: CSARMAAAYQETQFF. CDR3 DNA: TGCAGTGCTAGAATGGCGGCAGCGTACCAAGAGACCCAGTTCTTC.